These 31 T cell receptor beta chains were sequenced from one sample in a study of long-term antiretroviral therapy in people with HIV. The assay, immunoSEQ v3.0, was run at survey level. TCRdb's copy holds only in-frame clones and misses some; the assay was immunoSEQ multiplex PCR. The table shows about 20,000 clones, with 80% occurring only once. The material was unsorted PBMCs, obtained 0.2 years after starting antiretroviral therapy. All receptors come from a woman aged 40 to 49 with HIV.

The chain combines TRBV7-8 with TRBJ1-1; 11 bases agree with TRBD1. The CDR3 runs 15 residues. The V gene's germline CDR1 is SGHVS and CDR2 FQNEAQ. V gave up 5 bases and J gave up 1 base; unmatched junction bases: 3. The CDR3 DNA follows: TGTGCCAGCAGCCGGACAGGGGGCTGGAACACTGAAGCTTTCTTT. This translates into CASSRTGGWNTEAFF.

V is TRBV5-4 and J is TRBJ1-1; unclear D gene. The CDR3 is 12 amino acids. Germline-derived CDR1 and CDR2 are SGHNT and YYREEE (reference sequence). The CDR3 DNA follows: TGTGCGAGCTCTGGTCTGAAGGATGAAGCTTTCTTT. It translates to CASSGLKDEAFF.

The rearrangement uses TRBV5-1 and TRBJ2-7; 10 positions agree with TRBD2. This CDR3 is built from 17 residues. After removal of 3 bases from V and 3 bases from J, the junction contained 12 bases not matched to a gene. CDR1 and CDR2 from the germline V gene are SGHRS and YFSETQ. For the CDR3, the DNA is TGCGCCAGCAGCTCAGGTTCGGGGGCTAGCGGGGGCTACGAGCAGTACTTC. Its protein product is CASSSGSGASGGYEQYF.

The rearrangement uses TRBV30 and TRBJ1-4, with 9 nucleotides matching TRBD1. The CDR3 has 13 amino acids. The V gene end was trimmed by 6 bases and the J gene end by 5 bases; junction bases not matched to a gene: 4. Germline CDR1 GTSNPN, CDR2 SVGIG (reference sequence). CDR3: CACKGTGNEKLFF. CDR3 bases: TGTGCCTGTAAGGGGACAGGGAATGAAAAACTGTTTTTT.

V is TRBV4-3 and J is TRBJ2-4; TRBD1 agrees at 9 bases. V was clipped by 0 bases and J by 7 bases; unmatched bases: 13. From germline, CDR1 is LGHNA and CDR2 YSLEER. This CDR3 spans 18 amino acids. The CDR3 protein is CASSQDYGALGTGNIQYF. Written as DNA, the CDR3 is TGCGCCAGCAGCCAAGATTATGGGGCCCTAGGGACAGGGAACATTCAGTACTTC.

This rearrangement joins TRBV19 to TRBJ1-5, with 8 positions matching TRBD1. J was trimmed by 4 bases and V by 2 bases; bases with no gene match: 16. This CDR3 region has 19 residues. Per germline, CDR1 LNHDA and CDR2 SQIVND (reference sequence). CDR3 sequence: CASSISPLGARTGNQPQHF. The CDR3 nucleotides are TGTGCCAGTAGTATAAGTCCTCTTGGCGCCCGGACAGGGAATCAGCCCCAGCATTTT.

This rearrangement joins TRBV30 to TRBJ1-4; perhaps TRBD1 as D (5 bases). Trimming left V 5 bases short and J 4 bases short, with 11 bases between. Looked up from germline, CDR1 is GTSNPN and CDR2 is SVGIG (reference sequence). The CDR3 has 13 residues. The CDR3 DNA is TGTGCCTGGGAGGGGCAGGATAATGAAAAACTGTTTTTT. This codes for CAWEGQDNEKLFF.

This sequence joins TRBV7-8 and TRBJ2-1; no clear D. Looked up from germline, CDR1 is SGHVS and CDR2 is FQNEAQ. CDR3 size: 12 residues. V was cut by 1 base and J by 7 bases, with 5 bases left in between. CDR3 amino acids: CASSLGDNEQFF. CDR3 in DNA: TGTGCCAGCAGCTTAGGGGATAATGAGCAGTTCTTC.

The genes are TRBV15 and TRBJ1-3; D not certain. The CDR3 contains 17 residues. Per the germline V gene, CDR1 is LNHNV and CDR2 is YYDKDF (reference sequence). V lost 0 bases, J lost 0 bases, and 12 bases lay in between. CDR3 sequence reads: CATSRDLVEGSGNTIYF. DNA of the CDR3: TGTGCCACCAGCAGAGATCTGGTAGAAGGCTCTGGAAACACCATATATTTT.

The chain is built from TRBV9 and TRBJ2-7, with D perhaps being TRBD1 or TRBD2 (7 bases each). CDR3 size: 15 residues. V lost 3 bases to trimming and J lost 0 bases, with 13 bases between them. Germline CDR1 reads SGDLS; CDR2 reads YYNGEE. CDR3 sequence (DNA): TGTGCCAGCAGCGGGGGGGGGACAGCCTCCTACGAGCAGTACTTC. Translation: CASSGGGTASYEQYF.

The table lists this clone with a count of one. This chain joins TRBV4-1 and TRBJ1-2, with D uncertain. CDR1 MGHRA and CDR2 YSYEKL come from the germline V gene. V dropped 0 bases and J dropped 1 base, with 12 bases sitting between them. This CDR3 is 16 amino acids long. The DNA of the CDR3 is TGCGCCAGCAGCCAAGATAGTAGGCAGCATAACTATGGCTACACCTTC. Its protein product is CASSQDSRQHNYGYTF.

This clone counts as medium-sized. The genes are TRBV7-2 and TRBJ2-1; TRBD2 might be the D (6 bases). The CDR3 totals 14 residues. CDR1 is SGHTA, CDR2 FQGNSA, per germline. V lost 5 bases and J 9 bases, leaving 17 bases between the germline ends. In DNA, the CDR3 is TGTGCCAGCAGCGTCTACGGGGGAGTAGGTGAGCAGTTCTTC. Residues: CASSVYGGVGEQFF.

This sequence joins TRBV7-2 and TRBJ2-1; TRBD1 matches at 7 bases. The V segment lost 1 base and the J segment 4 bases; nucleotides outside the gene matches: 7. Looked up from germline, CDR1 is SGHTA and CDR2 is FQGNSA. This CDR3 region has 16 residues. The DNA of the CDR3 is TGTGCCAGCAGCTTAGGTCGCCAGGGGGAGTACAATGAGCAGTTCTTC. Protein: CASSLGRQGEYNEQFF. Variable domain in full (rest from reference TRBV7-2 and TRBJ2-1): GAGVSQSPSNKVTEKGKDVELRCDPISGHTALYWYRQSLGQGLEFLIYFQGNSAPDKSGLPSDRFSAERTGGSVSTLTIQRTQQEDSAVYLCASSLGRQGEYNEQFFGPGTRLTVL.

The rearrangement joins TRBV5-6 to TRBJ2-3; D tentatively reads TRBD1 or TRBD2 (5 bases each). V gave up 4 bases and J gave up 6 bases, with 12 bases separating them. Germline V gene sequence: CDR1 SGHDT, CDR2 YYEEEE. The CDR3 loop spans 13 amino acids. The CDR3 loop reads CASSQGPADTQYF. The DNA for the CDR3 is TGTGCCAGCAGCCAGGGACCGGCGGATACGCAGTATTTT.

This clone appeared a single time. This sequence joins TRBV7-2 and TRBJ2-7; 9 nucleotides match TRBD2. From germline, CDR1 is SGHTA and CDR2 FQGNSA. This CDR3 comprises 17 residues. J was trimmed by 4 bases and V by 3 bases; bases with no gene match: 13. This CDR3 reads CASSFREGSGRRYEQYF. Here the CDR3 DNA reads TGTGCCAGCAGCTTTAGGGAGGGAAGCGGGAGGAGGTACGAGCAGTACTTC.

The chain recombines TRBV6-5 with TRBJ2-7; D is possibly TRBD2 (7 bases). Germline values: CDR1 MNHEY, CDR2 SVGAGI. CDR3 length equals 15 residues. Trimming took 5 bases from V and 3 from J, leaving 17 bases between them. The CDR3 nucleotides read TGTGCCAGCAGTCCCCTCGCGGGGGCCAGCTACGAGCAGTACTTC. This sequence encodes CASSPLAGASYEQYF.

The J gene is TRBJ2-7, the V gene TRBV5-1; no reliable D call. Looked up from germline, CDR1 is SGHRS and CDR2 is YFSETQ. The CDR3 covers 14 residues. V was cut by 0 bases and J by 4 bases, with 11 bases left in between. CDR3 nucleotides: TGCGCCAGCAGCTTGGCAGGTTTCGGTTACGAGCAGTACTTC. Translation gives CASSLAGFGYEQYF.

The rearrangement links TRBV11-3 to TRBJ2-1, with D tentatively TRBD1 (6 bases). V dropped 1 base and J dropped 8 bases, with 9 bases sitting between them. The CDR3 runs to 13 residues. The germline gives CDR1 SGHNT, CDR2 YENEEA. The CDR3 sequence is CASSLGQGYEQFF. The CDR3 coding sequence is TGTGCCAGCAGCTTAGGGCAGGGGTATGAGCAGTTCTTC.

This clone is deemed medium-sized. J is TRBJ2-2 and V is TRBV2; D is possibly TRBD1 (7 bases). The germline V gene encodes CDR1 SNHLY and CDR2 FYNNEI. Trimming left V 9 bases short and J 1 base short, with 15 bases between. This CDR3 comprises 15 residues. This chain's CDR3 is CASSRGRGNTGELFF. The CDR3 DNA reads as TGTGCCAGTTCTAGGGGGCGGGGGAACACCGGGGAGCTGTTTTTT.

A few counts support this clone. The chain links TRBV19 to TRBJ2-1; 9 nucleotides align to TRBD2. In germline, CDR1 is LNHDA, CDR2 SQIVND (reference sequence). Losses at the gene ends were 3 bases for V and 4 bases for J; bases not matched to a gene: 1. The CDR3 is 14 amino acids. The CDR3 sequence is CASSILAGYNEQFF. The CDR3 coding sequence is TGTGCCAGTAGTATCCTAGCGGGGTACAATGAGCAGTTCTTC.

The rearrangement joins TRBV7-9 to TRBJ1-1; weak D call: TRBD1 (6 bases). The CDR3 extends over 14 amino acids. The germline gives CDR1 SEHNR, CDR2 FQNEAQ (reference sequence). V was clipped by 3 bases and J by 4 bases, with 12 bases between them. The DNA for the CDR3 is TGTGCCAGCAGCTTGGGGGCGCCGGGCACTGAAGCTTTCTTT. Translation: CASSLGAPGTEAFF.

This clone was picked up one time. V is TRBV30 and J is TRBJ2-3; unclear D gene. Germline CDR1 GTSNPN, CDR2 SVGIG (reference sequence). The CDR3 extends over 15 amino acids. Trimming pared 1 base from V and 2 bases from J, leaving 13 bases between. The CDR3 bases are TGTGCCTGGAGTGAAATCTGGTATACCACAGATACGCAGTATTTT. Its translation is CAWSEIWYTTDTQYF.

This chain joins TRBV7-9 and TRBJ2-1, with 7 bases identical to TRBD1. Unmatched junction bases numbered 6, after V lost 5 bases and J lost 2 bases. Germline lookup yields CDR1 SEHNR and CDR2 FQNEAQ (reference sequence). There are 15 residues in the CDR3. CDR3 sequence: CASSPDRRPYNEQFF. The CDR3 DNA is TGTGCCAGCAGCCCGGACAGGCGCCCCTACAATGAGCAGTTCTTC.

The rearrangement uses TRBV15 and TRBJ2-3; D uncertain. CDR3 length: 14 amino acids. V lost 4 bases to trimming and J lost 0 bases, with 8 bases between them. Germline values: CDR1 LNHNV, CDR2 YYDKDF (reference sequence). The CDR3: CATSIVPSTDTQYF. In nucleotides, the CDR3 is TGTGCCACCAGCATCGTACCTAGCACAGATACGCAGTATTTT. Looking up the rest from reference TRBV15 and TRBJ2-3 gives the full variable domain: DAMVIQNPRYQVTQFGKPVTLSCSQTLNHNVMYWYQQKSSQAPKLLFHYYDKDFNNEADTPDNFQSRRPNTSFCFLDIRSPGLGDTAMYLCATSIVPSTDTQYFGPGTRLTVL.

CDR3 nucleotides: TGTGCCAGCAGCCCAGGACAGGGGGCCGTCAATGAGCAGTTCTTC. Its translation: CASSPGQGAVNEQFF. The V gene is TRBV6-5, the J gene TRBJ2-1; TRBD1 matches 11 bases. Unmatched junction bases numbered 7, after V lost 6 bases and J lost 6 bases. CDR3 length: 15 residues. Germline-derived CDR1 and CDR2 are MNHEY and SVGAGI.

The chain is built from TRBV15 and TRBJ1-2; perhaps TRBD1 as D (6 bases). Germline CDR1 and CDR2: LNHNV and YYDKDF (reference sequence). Trimming stripped 3 bases from V and 3 bases from J, with 14 bases between. This CDR3 has 15 amino acids. The CDR3 reads CATSSPGGGDYGYTF. The CDR3 nucleotides are TGTGCCACCAGCAGCCCTGGAGGGGGGGACTATGGCTACACCTTC. Based on the CDR3 plus reference TRBV15 and TRBJ1-2, the full variable domain is DAMVIQNPRYQVTQFGKPVTLSCSQTLNHNVMYWYQQKSSQAPKLLFHYYDKDFNNEADTPDNFQSRRPNTSFCFLDIRSPGLGDTAMYLCATSSPGGGDYGYTFGSGTRLTVV.

The gene calls are TRBV5-4 and TRBJ2-1; 9 bases line up with TRBD2. This CDR3 contains 17 residues. With 4 bases clipped from V and 2 bases from J, the junction kept 10 bases outside the gene matches. Germline-derived CDR1 and CDR2 are SGHNT and YYREEE (reference sequence). The DNA of the CDR3 is TGTGCCAGCAGCCCCGGTAGCGGCGGGGGGGCCTACAATGAGCAGTTCTTC. Residues: CASSPGSGGGAYNEQFF.

The chain links TRBV19 to TRBJ1-4, with D tentatively TRBD1 (6 bases). The germline CDR1 and CDR2 sequences are LNHDA and SQIVND (reference sequence). The CDR3 loop spans 16 amino acids. V was pared by 5 bases and J by 0 bases, with 13 bases between. The CDR3 DNA follows: TGTGCCAGTAGTGGAGCCCGGACAGCAACTAATGAAAAACTGTTTTTT. It yields the protein CASSGARTATNEKLFF.

This chain links TRBV29-1 with TRBJ2-7, with D possibly matching TRBD2 (5 bases). The V end was cut by 5 bases, the J end by 3 bases, with 17 bases between. CDR3 length: 14 amino acids. CDR1 is SQVTM and CDR2 is ANQGSEA in the germline V gene. In DNA, the CDR3 is TGCAGCGTTTCCGACGGACTGACCTTCTACGAGCAGTACTTC. This encodes CSVSDGLTFYEQYF.

The chain couples TRBV19 to TRBJ2-7, with unresolved D. Trimming took off 3 bases at V and 0 bases at J, with 6 bases between the two ends. CDR1 is LNHDA and CDR2 is SQIVND in the germline V gene (reference sequence). The CDR3 is 13 residues long. CDR3 sequence (DNA): TGTGCCAGTAGTATGGGGTCCTCCTACGAGCAGTACTTC. Its protein product is CASSMGSSYEQYF.

The genes are TRBV7-9 and TRBJ1-2; D not resolved. The CDR3 loop spans 13 amino acids. CDR1 and CDR2 (germline): SEHNR, FQNEAQ (reference sequence). V was clipped by 5 bases and J by 1 base, with 8 bases between them. In DNA form, the CDR3 reads TGTGCCAGCAGCCCTCCAAGTAACTATGGCTACACCTTC. Translation gives CASSPPSNYGYTF.